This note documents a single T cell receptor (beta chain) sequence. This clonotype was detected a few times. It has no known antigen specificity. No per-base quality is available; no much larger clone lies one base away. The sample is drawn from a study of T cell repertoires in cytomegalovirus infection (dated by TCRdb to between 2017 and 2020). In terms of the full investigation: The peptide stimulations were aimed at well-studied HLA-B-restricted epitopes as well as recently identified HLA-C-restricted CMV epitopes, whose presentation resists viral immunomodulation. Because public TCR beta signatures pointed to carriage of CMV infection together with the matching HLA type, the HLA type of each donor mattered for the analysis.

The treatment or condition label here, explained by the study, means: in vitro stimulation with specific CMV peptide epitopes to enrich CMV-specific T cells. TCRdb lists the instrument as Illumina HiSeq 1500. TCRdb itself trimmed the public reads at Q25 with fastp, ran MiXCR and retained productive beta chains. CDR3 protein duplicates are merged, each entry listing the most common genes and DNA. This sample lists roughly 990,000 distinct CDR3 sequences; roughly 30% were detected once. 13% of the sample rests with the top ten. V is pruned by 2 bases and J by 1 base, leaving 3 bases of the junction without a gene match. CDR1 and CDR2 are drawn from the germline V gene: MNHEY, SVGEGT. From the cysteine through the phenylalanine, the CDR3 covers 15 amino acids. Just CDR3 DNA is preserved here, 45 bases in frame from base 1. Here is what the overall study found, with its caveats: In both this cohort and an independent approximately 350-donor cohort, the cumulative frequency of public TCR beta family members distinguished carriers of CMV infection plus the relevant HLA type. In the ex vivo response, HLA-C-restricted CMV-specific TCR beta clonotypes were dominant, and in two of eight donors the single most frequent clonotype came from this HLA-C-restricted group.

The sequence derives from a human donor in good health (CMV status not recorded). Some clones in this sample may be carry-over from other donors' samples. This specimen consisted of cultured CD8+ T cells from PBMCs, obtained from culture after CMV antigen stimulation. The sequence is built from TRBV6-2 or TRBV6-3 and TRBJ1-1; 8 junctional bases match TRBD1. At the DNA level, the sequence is TGTGCCAGCAGTTACCGGACAGGGAGGAACACTGAAGCTTTCTTT. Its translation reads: CASSYRTGRNTEAFF.